This TCR beta chain was captured in a study of Ad26.COV2.S vaccination and SARS-CoV-2 variants. Generated by immunoSEQ multiplex PCR, the TCRdb table keeps only in-frame clones and is missing some. The table lists fewer than 400,000 clones, approximately 91% of them singletons. The germline V gene encodes CDR1 MDHEN and CDR2 SYDVKM. The CDR3 has 14 amino acids. The ends lost 5 bases at V and 6 bases at J; junction bases unmatched: 9. The treatment denotes: roughly 19 received Ad26.COV2.S at low or high dose, single or two shots; about five received placebo; per-sample allocation not given. All samples were drawn on day 63, counting from the first vaccine or placebo injection. An adult donor aged 18-55 years was enrolled in Boston.

This TCR came from a person between 18 and 65 years old who received the Ad26.COV2.S COVID-19 vaccine or a placebo. V is TRBV28 and J is TRBJ2-7; 8 nucleotides align to TRBD1. The sequencing used peripheral blood, collected in a trial of Ad26.COV2.S vaccine versus placebo. The CDR3 here is CASSLDRVSGEQYF. The CDR3, as DNA: TGTGCCAGCAGTCTGGACAGGGTGTCAGGCGAGCAGTACTTC.